Listed below are T cell receptor beta chains from one sample, sequenced in a study of blood T cell repertoires in COVID-19. Some clones are missing from TCRdb's copy, which holds only in-frame ones; the method was immunoSEQ multiplex PCR. In the table there are some 300,000 clones, about 91% of which are singletons. Sequenced sample: peripheral blood. The receptors were sampled from a woman aged 30 to 39 who had recovered from COVID-19. Both conserved end residues are part of each CDR3. Each record gives: J gene, CDR3 length, V gene, CDR3 protein.

J gene: TRBJ1-1; CDR3 length: 14; V gene: TRBV7-4; CDR3 protein: CASSSSGDGSEAFF
J gene: TRBJ2-7; CDR3 length: 16; V gene: TRBV28; CDR3 protein: CASSSSGTGGSHEQYF
J gene: TRBJ1-1; CDR3 length: 15; V gene: TRBV5-1; CDR3 protein: CASSLDGGVGTEAFF
J gene: TRBJ1-5; CDR3 length: 17; V gene: TRBV7-8; CDR3 protein: CASSSADGGEVNQPQHF
J gene: TRBJ1-3; CDR3 length: 14; V gene: TRBV28; CDR3 protein: CASSPRDRGYTIYF
J gene: TRBJ1-4; CDR3 length: 13; V gene: TRBV24-1; CDR3 protein: CATEDREGEKLFF
J gene: TRBJ2-5; CDR3 length: 15; V gene: TRBV24-1; CDR3 protein: CATSDAGMYQETQYF
J gene: TRBJ2-2; CDR3 length: 14; V gene: TRBV6-5; CDR3 protein: CASKQGLNTGELFF
J gene: TRBJ2-7; CDR3 length: 15; V gene: TRBV3-1/TRBV3-2; CDR3 protein: CASSQAPGEAYEQYF
J gene: TRBJ1-5; CDR3 length: 15; V gene: TRBV28; CDR3 protein: CASSSWQGLTQPQHF
J gene: TRBJ2-5; CDR3 length: 15; V gene: TRBV5-4; CDR3 protein: CASSFPGQGQETQYF
J gene: TRBJ2-5; CDR3 length: 13; V gene: TRBV5-1; CDR3 protein: CASSPGYQETQYF
J gene: TRBJ2-3; CDR3 length: 16; V gene: TRBV28; CDR3 protein: CASSLFPPGGTDTQYF
J gene: TRBJ2-3; CDR3 length: 15; V gene: TRBV18; CDR3 protein: CASSPETGSTDTQYF
J gene: TRBJ2-5; CDR3 length: 15; V gene: TRBV28; CDR3 protein: CASSLRPGGKETQYF
J gene: TRBJ1-6; CDR3 length: 15; V gene: TRBV4-1; CDR3 protein: CASSFTRDRYSPLHF
J gene: TRBJ2-5; CDR3 length: 15; V gene: TRBV5-4; CDR3 protein: CASSAPGQGSETQYF
J gene: TRBJ2-1; CDR3 length: 11; V gene: TRBV20-1; CDR3 protein: CSGTHYNEQFF
J gene: TRBJ1-5; CDR3 length: 15; V gene: TRBV6-5; CDR3 protein: CASSRQGGSNQPQHF
J gene: TRBJ1-6; CDR3 length: 14; V gene: TRBV7-9; CDR3 protein: CASSLGSGESPLHF
J gene: TRBJ2-5; CDR3 length: 15; V gene: TRBV2; CDR3 protein: CASSPIVGAQETQYF
J gene: TRBJ2-2; CDR3 length: 19; V gene: TRBV4-3; CDR3 protein: CASSHKPWRGGPNTGELFF
J gene: TRBJ2-6; CDR3 length: 14; V gene: TRBV5-4; CDR3 protein: CASQGGSGANVLTF
J gene: TRBJ2-7; CDR3 length: 10; V gene: TRBV2; CDR3 protein: CASSVYEQYF
J gene: TRBJ1-1; CDR3 length: 16; V gene: TRBV21-1; CDR3 protein: CASSATGITMNTEAFF
J gene: TRBJ2-4; CDR3 length: 17; V gene: TRBV4-1; CDR3 protein: CASSQDRRQGAGNIQYF
J gene: TRBJ2-7; CDR3 length: 12; V gene: TRBV7-6; CDR3 protein: CASSRTGYEQYF
J gene: TRBJ2-5; CDR3 length: 18; V gene: TRBV7-2; CDR3 protein: CASSWELAGGPLGETQYF
J gene: TRBJ1-1; CDR3 length: 17; V gene: TRBV21-1; CDR3 protein: CASSKVGTAEMNTEAFF